The 11 T cell receptor beta chains below all came from one sample that was sequenced in a study of T cells in Graves' hyperthyroidism and ophthalmopathy. TCR beta CDR3 regions were amplified from RNA. First-round RT-PCR with HTBI primers amplified the TCR CDR3 region. TCRdb called the multiplex PCR reads again in MiXCR, with one record for every CDR3 protein. The sample carries a few hundred thousand distinct CDR3 sequences, about half recorded once. Sample: peripheral blood or thyroid tissue (not recorded which). The receptors here all came from a woman between 18 and 29 years old with Graves' hyperthyroidism.

This clonotype was seen just once. This sequence may be a read error, since a much larger clone differs from it by one base. The rearrangement links TRBV2 to TRBJ2-7; D gene uncertain. The germline V and J ends were trimmed by 10 bases and 4 bases, with 14 bases remaining between them. CDR3 length: 12 amino acids. From germline, CDR1 is SNHLY and CDR2 FYNNEI. The CDR3, as DNA: TGTGCCAACAGCCAAACGAATTACGAGCAGTACTTC. This encodes CANSQTNYEQYF.

In this sample, this clonotype turned up many times. CDR3 amino acids: CASSQDAANYGYTF. The CDR3 bases are TGTGCCAGCAGCCAAGACGCAGCTAACTATGGCTACACCTTC. The chain carries TRBV3-1 and TRBJ1-2; D unresolved. The CDR3 has 14 residues. V lost 0 bases and J lost 0, with 5 bases in between. CDR1 is LGHDT, CDR2 YNNKEL, per germline (reference sequence).

This clonotype was counted at least ten times. The gene calls are TRBV7-9 and TRBJ2-7; D is undetermined. With 1 base removed from V and 3 bases from J, the gap between germline ends came to 7 bases. The CDR3 extends over 13 amino acids. Germline CDR1 is SEHNR and CDR2 is FQNEAQ (reference sequence). The DNA for the CDR3 is TGTGCCAGCAGCTTAGTTTCGGGCTACGAGCAGTACTTC. Amino acids: CASSLVSGYEQYF.

The chain joins TRBV4-1 to TRBJ2-7; D might be TRBD2 (5 bases). The CDR3 contains 16 residues. Per germline, CDR1 MGHRA and CDR2 YSYEKL. The V gene lost 6 bases and the J gene lost 1 base, with 19 bases spanning the gap. In DNA form, the CDR3 reads TGCGCCAGCAGGGAAGTACGGGGTAGTAGGTCCTACGAGCAGTACTTC. Amino acids: CASREVRGSRSYEQYF.

This clonotype has at least ten counts. V gene TRBV10-3 combines with J gene TRBJ2-7; 16 bases agree with TRBD2. Germline V gene sequence: CDR1 ENHRY, CDR2 SYGVKD. This CDR3 comprises 16 residues. The J segment lost 5 bases and the V segment lost 3 bases, leaving 4 bases of the junction unmatched. CDR3 in DNA: TGTGCCATCAGTGAAGGGACTAGCGGGAGGGGGAACGAGCAGTACTTC. Translated, it gives CAISEGTSGRGNEQYF.

This clonotype was seen repeatedly, ten times or more. CDR3 DNA sequence: TGTGCCAGCAGTCCGGGACTAGGGGACGGGGAGCTGTTTTTT. Translation: CASSPGLGDGELFF. The chain recombines TRBV12-3 or TRBV12-4 with TRBJ2-2; 8 nucleotides line up with TRBD2. This CDR3 is 14 amino acids long. J gave up 7 bases and V 5 bases, and 6 bases lay outside the gene matches.

In its sample, this clonotype was seen many times. This chain links TRBV10-3 with TRBJ1-5; no definite D call. V lost 2 bases to trimming and J lost 9 bases, with 11 bases between them. CDR1 and CDR2 (germline): ENHRY, SYGVKD. CDR3 size: 13 residues. The DNA for the CDR3 is TGTGCCATCAGTGAGGAGCTAGCAAGGCCCCAGCATTTT. This gives the protein CAISEELARPQHF.

The J gene is TRBJ2-7, the V gene TRBV29-1; TRBD2 aligns across 8 bases. The CDR3 runs 14 residues. The junction had 14 bases not matched to a gene; V was cut back by 7 bases and J by 6 bases. Germline V gene data show CDR1 as SQVTM and CDR2 as ANQGSEA. The CDR3 loop reads CSAQPGTSRGEQYF. CDR3 coding DNA: TGCAGCGCACAGCCCGGGACTAGTCGGGGCGAGCAGTACTTC.

The table lists this clonotype with many counts. The chain combines TRBV2 with TRBJ2-5, with a possible D match to TRBD2 (6 bases). This CDR3 region has 15 residues. Germline assignment: CDR1 SNHLY and CDR2 FYNNEI. V was pared by 6 bases and J by 0 bases, with 14 bases between. CDR3 sequence: CASSGGYVYQETQYF. CDR3 nucleotides: TGTGCCAGCAGCGGGGGTTACGTGTACCAAGAGACCCAGTACTTC.

V gene TRBV29-1 combines with J gene TRBJ1-3; no clear D. This CDR3 has 12 residues. V dropped 5 bases and J dropped 0 bases, with 5 bases sitting between them. Germline V lookup: CDR1 SQVTM, CDR2 ANQGSEA. DNA of the CDR3: TGCAGCGTTCAAAGCTCTGGAAACACCATATATTTT. Translating it yields CSVQSSGNTIYF.

At least ten counts were recorded for this clonotype. The chain employs TRBV6-6 and TRBJ2-7; D gene unclear. V gave up 0 bases and J gave up 0 bases, with 12 bases separating them. The germline CDR1 and CDR2 sequences are MNHNY and SVGAGI (reference sequence). CDR3 size: 16 residues. The DNA of the CDR3 is TGTGCCAGCAGTTACTCCGTACAGCCTCTCTCCTACGAGCAGTACTTC. This sequence encodes CASSYSVQPLSYEQYF.